This entry is about one T cell receptor (beta chain). Its specificity is unknown. Treatment defined: some 20 received Ad26.COV2.S at low or high dose, single or two shots; roughly 5 received placebo; per-sample allocation not given. Material that was analyzed had been drawn on day 63 after the first vaccine or placebo injection. The vaccine antigen was prefusion-stabilized Wuhan SARS-CoV-2 spike. This sample was taken from a study of Ad26.COV2.S vaccination and SARS-CoV-2 variants. Whole-study findings and limits: Researchers reported similar non-spike TCR breadth in vaccine and placebo recipients. A substantial breadth of spike-specific CD8+ and CD4+ T cell responses after vaccination has been reported.

V dropped 3 bases and J dropped 4; count of bases not matched to a gene: 9. This CDR3 region has 16 residues. CDR1 SGHKS and CDR2 YYEKEE come from the germline V gene (reference sequence). The data were produced by immunoSEQ multiplex PCR, yet TCRdb's version contains in-frame clones alone and is incomplete. The profile shows fewer than 400,000 clones, about 91% of them singletons. This TCR came from a person between 18 and 60 years old who received the Ad26.COV2.S COVID-19 vaccine or a placebo. The genes are TRBV5-5 and TRBJ1-4; 7 bases fit TRBD1. Sample: peripheral blood, taken in a trial of Ad26.COV2.S vaccine versus placebo. CDR3 sequence: CASSSTGTVNNEKLFF. DNA of the CDR3: TGTGCCAGCAGCTCAACCGGGACAGTTAATAATGAAAAACTGTTTTTT.